Following are 21 T cell receptor beta chains from one sample sequenced in a study of breast tumors, draining lymph nodes, adjacent tissues (dated by TCRdb to 2016 to 2018). Library prep was done by multiplex PCR. The listed sequencing device is Illumina HiSeq 2000. TCRdb ran its own pipeline on the public reads, namely fastp trimming at Q25 and MiXCR clone calling, and kept in-frame beta chains. Every CDR3 protein is listed once, alongside the most common genes and DNA of its rows. This sample lists about 230,000 distinct CDR3 sequences; approximately 29% were detected once. Roughly 1.3% of the sample is taken by the ten largest. The lymph node samples were taken from the axillary draining lymph nodes of breast cancer patients. Sequencing used axillary lymph node tissue. The receptor source for this set is a female donor with breast cancer. Some clones in this sample may be carry-over from other donors' samples.

This clonotype occurred many times. The rearrangement links TRBV24-1 to TRBJ2-2, with 13 bases matching TRBD2. Germline trimming cut 10 bases from V and 5 bases from J; bases unmatched to any gene: 18. CDR1 KGHDR and CDR2 SFDVKD come from the germline V gene. The CDR3 is 19 amino acids. The CDR3 DNA sequence: TGTGCCACGCCCCCAGGACTAGCGGGAGTGCTTAGGGTGACCGGGGAGCTGTTTTTT. It translates to CATPPGLAGVLRVTGELFF.

In this sample, this clonotype turned up a few times. A single base separates this from a much larger clone, so it may be a read error. For the CDR3, the DNA is TGTGCCAGCAGCTTGGACATTCCCAATCAGCCCCAGCATTTT. Amino acid sequence: CASSLDIPNQPQHF. The V gene is TRBV5-5, the J gene TRBJ1-5; D unclear. This CDR3 has 14 amino acids. Germline V gene sequence: CDR1 SGHKS, CDR2 YYEKEE (reference sequence). Trimming took off 0 bases at V and 3 bases at J, with 7 bases between the two ends.

The chain carries TRBV12-3 or TRBV12-4 and TRBJ2-5; tentative D call: TRBD2 (5 bases). The V and J ends lost 4 bases and 3 bases respectively, with 9 bases between them. The CDR3 consists of 13 residues. The CDR3 bases are TGTGCCAGCAGTTCTTCCGGGAAAGAGACCCAGTACTTC. It encodes CASSSSGKETQYF.

Points on this clonotype: Mismatch with germline at one junction end may stem from a read error. The V and J genes are TRBV6-5 and TRBJ2-5; weak D call: TRBD1 (5 bases). Germline values: CDR1 MNHEY, CDR2 SVGAGI. This CDR3 contains 9 residues. CDR3 in amino acids: CASRPRRGF. The CDR3 DNA reads TGTGCCAGCAGACCTCGAAGGGGATTC.

The table lists this clonotype with many counts. The chain joins TRBV20-1 to TRBJ2-7; D is unresolved. CDR3 length: 12 residues. V lost 5 bases, J lost 5 bases, and 13 bases lay in between. The germline V gene encodes CDR1 DFQATT and CDR2 SNEGSKA (reference sequence). As DNA, the CDR3 is TGCAGTGCTCGGGCCTACTTCGACGAGCAGTACTTC. It specifies CSARAYFDEQYF.

Ten or more counts support this clonotype. The V and J genes are TRBV20-1 and TRBJ2-3, with a tentative D call TRBD2 (5 bases). The CDR3 totals 12 residues. Germline-derived CDR1 and CDR2 are DFQATT and SNEGSKA (reference sequence). V lost 5 bases to trimming and J lost 5 bases, with 11 bases between them. CDR3 amino acids: CSAPEGRDTQYF. The CDR3 DNA is TGCAGTGCTCCCGAAGGGAGAGATACGCAGTATTTT.

A few counts support this clonotype. With a much larger clone just one base away, this may be a read error. The gene calls are TRBV20-1 and TRBJ2-1; D remains ambiguous. The CDR3 runs 11 residues. Germline V gene data show CDR1 as DFQATT and CDR2 as SNEGSKA (reference sequence). The CDR3 sequence: CSAPIGNEQSF. Here the CDR3 DNA reads TGCAGTGCCCCGATCGGCAATGAGCAGTCCTTC.

With respect to this clonotype: The CDR3 ends on some other residue instead of the conserved phenylalanine or tryptophan, so this is likely a read error. This rearrangement joins TRBV29-1 to TRBJ2-5; D is possibly TRBD1 or TRBD2 (5 bases each). Gene TRBJ2-1 matches the end of the DNA better, so the J call may be wrong. Germline V gene sequence: CDR1 SQVTM, CDR2 ANQGSEA. The CDR3 totals 14 residues. The CDR3 coding sequence is TGCAGCGTTGCGAGGGTTTCGGGGCAAGAAGCCCAGTTCCTC. It codes for CSVARVSGQEAQFL.

This clonotype was detected a few times. The chain combines TRBV6-5 with TRBJ1-1, with a weak D call TRBD1 (6 bases). This CDR3 comprises 14 residues. Germline CDR1 MNHEY, CDR2 SVGAGI. Trimming pared 6 bases from V and 11 bases from J, leaving 22 bases between. CDR3 sequence reads: CASRAPTGSREAFF. For the CDR3, the DNA is TGTGCCAGCAGAGCACCGACAGGCTCCCGGGAGGCTTTCTTT.

This clonotype has just a few counts. A clone one base away is much larger, so this may be a read error. V and J are TRBV11-3 and TRBJ2-5, with TRBD2 identical over 9 bases. The CDR3 has 19 residues. V was pared by 5 bases and J by 2 bases, with 18 bases of the junction left unmatched. Germline CDR1 reads SGHNT; CDR2 reads YENEEA. This CDR3 is CASSPRTSAKISGQETQYF. CDR3 in DNA: TGTGCCAGCAGCCCGAGGACTAGCGCGAAGATATCTGGGCAAGAGACCCAGTACTTC.

The chain is built from TRBV11-2 and TRBJ2-6, with TRBD1 matching 10 bases. V lost 5 bases to trimming and J lost 0 bases; unmatched junction nucleotides: 10. Per the germline V gene, CDR1 is SGHAT and CDR2 is FQNNGV. The CDR3 runs to 19 residues. CDR3 DNA sequence: TGTGCCAGCAGCCCTGGGACAGGGGCCCGAATCTCTGGGGCCAACGTCCTGACTTTC. Amino acids: CASSPGTGARISGANVLTF.

There are many counts of this clonotype. The rearrangement uses TRBV24-1 and TRBJ1-2; no firm D call. The germline V gene has CDR1 KGHDR and CDR2 SFDVKD. The CDR3 spans 12 residues. The V end was cut by 6 bases, the J end by 9 bases, with 13 bases between. The DNA of the CDR3 is TGTGCCACCAGTTTCGAGGGAGAGAGCTACACCTTC. Protein product: CATSFEGESYTF.

There are many counts of this clonotype. This CDR3 reads CALVCGTHEQYF. CDR3 nucleotide sequence: TGTGCCTTAGTCTGCGGCACCCACGAGCAGTACTTC. The rearrangement joins TRBV25-1 to TRBJ2-7, with D unclear. The germline CDR1 and CDR2 sequences are MGHDK and SYGVNS. V was cut by 11 bases and J by 5 bases, with 16 bases left in between. This CDR3 region has 12 residues.

This clonotype was found many times. V gene TRBV5-1 combines with J gene TRBJ1-3, with D maybe TRBD1 (5 bases). V was clipped by 0 bases and J by 0 bases, with 7 bases between them. CDR3 length: 15 amino acids. CDR1 and CDR2 (germline): SGHRS, YFSETQ. The CDR3 protein is CASSLDRYSGNTIYF. CDR3 nucleotide sequence: TGCGCCAGCAGCTTGGACAGGTACTCTGGAAACACCATATATTTT. The whole variable domain, filled in from reference TRBV5-1 and TRBJ1-3, reads KAGVTQTPRYLIKTRGQQVTLSCSPISGHRSVSWYQQTPGQGLQFLFEYFSETQRNKGNFPGRFSGRQFSNSRSEMNVSTLELGDSALYLCASSLDRYSGNTIYFGEGSWLTVV.

This clonotype has at least ten counts. V gene TRBV2 combines with J gene TRBJ2-2; 16 nucleotides match TRBD2. Germline CDR1 reads SNHLY; CDR2 reads FYNNEI. CDR3 length equals 18 residues. Germline trimming cut 5 bases from V and 4 bases from J; bases unmatched to any gene: 7. CDR3 sequence reads: CASSSGTSGRGVTGELFF. CDR3 sequence (DNA): TGTGCCAGCAGTTCCGGGACTAGCGGGAGGGGCGTCACCGGGGAGCTGTTTTTT.

Points on this clonotype: The junction departs from germline at one end; a sequencing error may be responsible. This chain uses TRBV12-3 or TRBV12-4 with TRBJ2-7; TRBD1 aligns across 11 bases. The CDR3 contains 14 residues. The CDR3 bases are TGCGCCAGCAGTTTGCGGACAGGGGGCCTCGAGCAGTACTTC. Translating it yields CASSLRTGGLEQYF.

For this clonotype: A read error is possible here, since a much larger clone lies one base away. The conserved phenylalanine or tryptophan normally closing the CDR3 is absent here, so this likely arose from a read error. This rearrangement joins TRBV5-1 to TRBJ2-3; weak D call: TRBD2 (6 bases). Germline V CDR1 and CDR2: SGHRS, YFSETQ. The CDR3 loop spans 16 amino acids. V dropped 0 bases and J dropped 0 bases, with 11 bases sitting between them. The DNA for the CDR3 is TGCGCCAGCAGCTTGGCGGTGCGGGATAGCACAGATACGCAGTATTGT. It is translated as CASSLAVRDSTDTQYC.

This clonotype was picked up a small number of times. This chain uses TRBV12-5 with TRBJ1-1; D unresolved. The CDR3 covers 13 residues. V lost 1 base and J 2 bases, leaving 5 bases between the germline ends. Germline V gives CDR1 LGHNT, CDR2 FRNRAP. CDR3 DNA sequence: TGTGCTAGTGGTTTGGGCGCCAACACTGAAGCTTTCTTT. It translates to CASGLGANTEAFF.

This clonotype was detected many times. The V gene is TRBV30, the J gene TRBJ1-6; tentative D call: TRBD1 (5 bases). The CDR3 has 14 amino acids. Germline V CDR1 and CDR2: GTSNPN, SVGIG (reference sequence). The V end lost 5 bases, the J end lost 0 bases, and 8 bases lay between the germline ends. The CDR3 nucleotides read TGTGCCTGGTGGGGGGGCTCCTATAATTCACCCCTCCACTTT. Its protein is CAWWGGSYNSPLHF.

This clonotype was seen many times. V usage is TRBV5-5 and J usage is TRBJ1-2; TRBD1 aligns across 8 bases. The germline CDR1 and CDR2 sequences are SGHKS and YYEKEE (reference sequence). The CDR3 contains 14 residues. The V and J ends lost 1 base and 4 bases, in that order; junction bases with no gene match: 3. CDR3 bases: TGTGCCAGCAGCTTGCAGGGGGCGGGCTATGGCTACACCTTC. Protein product: CASSLQGAGYGYTF.

This rearrangement joins TRBV6-2 or TRBV6-3 to TRBJ1-5; D is undetermined. The CDR3 is 15 residues long. Trimming cost V 5 bases and J 1 base, with 12 bases left between them. From germline, CDR1 is MNHEY and CDR2 SVGEGT. CDR3 in DNA: TGTGCCAGCAGTAGCGATGGTCAGAGCAATCAGCCCCAGCATTTT. Its protein product is CASSSDGQSNQPQHF.